This TCR beta chain was captured by sequencing in a study of blood T cells in healthy people across ages. Germline V gives CDR1 GTSNPN, CDR2 SVGIG (reference sequence). There are 11 residues in the CDR3. V lost 8 bases and J lost 2, with 7 bases in between. A sample-barcoded 5' primer and a J-beta primer mix were used in a second PCR of about 6 to 11 cycles. Via MiXCR, TCRdb re-called the 5' RACE reads, giving one row per CDR3 protein. Of 1.5 million to 1.9 million distinct CDR3 sequences listed, 35% to 45% were seen once; the top ten hold approximately 4.1%. Study-wide results and limits: Diversity of TCR beta correlated strongly with naive T cell percentage. Roughly linearly, TCR beta diversity per million T cells fell as age increased.

This clonotype appeared a few times. The antigen remains undetermined. This sequence was found in a woman in her late teens or twenties in good health. The material sequenced was blood. The chain carries TRBV30 and TRBJ1-3; D remains unclear. The CDR3 sequence is CALMPGNTIYF. CDR3 in DNA: TGTGCCCTGATGCCTGGAAACACCATATATTTT.